These T cell receptor beta chains were read from a single sample in a study of identical twins. TCRdb re-called the 5' RACE reads through MiXCR, storing one row per CDR3 protein. The sample consists of approximately 620,000 distinct CDR3 sequences, less than 10% of them appearing once. Another study also made use of these data, one on yellow fever vaccine responses in identical twins.

Source material: PBMCs. Receptors were obtained from a woman between 18 and 29 years old in good health. Both conserved end residues are part of each CDR3. The D gene is left open where the match is weak. Expanded clones get a size class; other rows say once, few or many, or leave the size out.

>TRBJ1-4|TRBV20-1|few|TRBD1
CSARQGASGEKLFF
TGCAGTGCCAGACAGGGGGCGTCGGGTGAAAAACTGTTTTTT
>TRBJ2-5|TRBV20-1|NA|TRBD1
CSARDLLGTGFETQYF
TGCAGTGCTAGAGATCTTCTTGGGACAGGGTTTGAGACCCAGTACTTC
>TRBJ1-1|TRBV6-1|few|NA
CASSPGQRNTEAFF
TGTGCCAGCAGCCCAGGACAGAGGAACACTGAAGCTTTCTTT
>TRBJ2-7|TRBV6-2/TRBV6-3|once|NA
CASRPSPGLTYEQYF
TGTGCCAGCAGACCGTCCCCGGGGCTAACCTACGAGCAGTACTTC
>TRBJ2-1|TRBV29-1|many|NA
CSVGGVGGVGDEQFF
TGCAGCGTTGGGGGAGTTGGGGGAGTAGGGGATGAGCAGTTCTTC
>TRBJ1-4|TRBV30|NA|TRBD1
CAWSDRGEKLFF
TGTGCCTGGAGTGACAGGGGTGAAAAACTGTTTTTT
>TRBJ2-2|TRBV4-2|few|TRBD2
CASSQDKRGLAGGQNTGELFF
TGTGCCAGCAGCCAAGATAAGAGGGGACTAGCGGGGGGCCAGAACACCGGGGAGCTGTTTTTT
>TRBJ2-3|TRBV20-1|many|NA
CSARDSWRGSTDTQYF
TGCAGTGCTAGAGATAGTTGGAGGGGCAGCACAGATACGCAGTATTTT
>TRBJ2-7|TRBV7-9|many|TRBD2
CASSFSGRAYEQYF
TGTGCCAGCAGTTTTAGCGGGAGGGCCTACGAGCAGTACTTC
>TRBJ2-7|TRBV12-3/TRBV12-4|NA|NA
CASSLMESYEQYF
TGTGCCAGCAGTTTAATGGAGAGTTACGAGCAGTACTTC
>TRBJ2-7|TRBV29-1|few|TRBD1
CSVVPQGAGEQYF
TGCAGCGTTGTCCCACAGGGGGCCGGCGAGCAGTACTTC
>TRBJ2-3|TRBV5-1|few|TRBD2
CASSAGLAGTLTDTQYF
TGCGCCAGCAGCGCGGGACTAGCGGGGACCCTCACAGATACGCAGTATTTT
>TRBJ2-7|TRBV7-8|many|TRBD2
CASRPLPSGVEEQYF
TGTGCCAGCAGGCCCCTGCCTAGCGGGGTGGAGGAGCAGTACTTC
>TRBJ1-1|TRBV30|few|NA
CAGRRGITEAFF
TGTGCCGGAAGGCGGGGGATCACTGAAGCTTTCTTT
>TRBJ2-2|TRBV20-1|few|TRBD2
CSVSTSGEANTGELFF
TGCAGTGTATCGACTAGCGGGGAGGCGAACACCGGGGAGCTGTTTTTT
>TRBJ2-7|TRBV7-8|few|TRBD1
CASSLVLGQGSYEQYF
TGTGCCAGCAGCTTAGTATTGGGACAGGGCTCCTACGAGCAGTACTTC
>TRBJ2-1|TRBV28|few|NA
CASTAPTGREQFF
TGTGCCAGCACCGCCCCGACAGGCCGTGAGCAGTTCTTC
>TRBJ1-1|TRBV12-3/TRBV12-4|few|NA
CASSAQGSTEAFF
TGTGCCAGCAGTGCTCAGGGGAGCACTGAAGCTTTCTTT
>TRBJ2-5|TRBV5-4|NA|NA
CASSLHGGAGQETQYF
TGTGCCAGCAGCTTGCATGGGGGGGCGGGGCAAGAGACCCAGTACTTC
>TRBJ1-2|TRBV9|many|TRBD1
CASSARVTGRDHGYTF
TGTGCCAGCAGCGCCCGAGTGACAGGGCGGGATCATGGCTACACCTTC
>TRBJ2-1|TRBV29-1|few|TRBD2
CSVVYLAGGSEQFF
TGCAGCGTTGTTTACCTAGCGGGAGGATCTGAGCAGTTCTTC
>TRBJ2-3|TRBV2|few|NA
CASPPPSTDTQYF
TGTGCCAGCCCCCCGCCGAGCACAGATACGCAGTATTTT
>TRBJ2-1|TRBV25-1|many|NA
CASSGRTYVWNEQFF
TGTGCCAGCAGTGGCCGGACGTACGTATGGAATGAGCAGTTCTTC
>TRBJ2-7|TRBV11-1|few|NA
CASSQLNSREDEQYF
TGTGCCAGCAGCCAACTTAACTCGAGAGAGGACGAGCAGTACTTC
>TRBJ2-7|TRBV7-9|NA|TRBD1
CASSLAQGTDYEQYF
TGTGCCAGCAGCTTAGCGCAGGGGACAGACTACGAGCAGTACTTC
>TRBJ2-3|TRBV5-1|few|NA
CASSLLGVASIADTQYF
TGCGCCAGCAGCTTACTTGGGGTAGCGAGCATTGCAGATACGCAGTATTTT
>TRBJ2-3|TRBV7-9|many|NA
CASSSQMGAEDTQYF
TGTGCCAGCAGCTCCCAAATGGGGGCGGAAGATACGCAGTATTTT
>TRBJ2-7|TRBV5-5|NA|TRBD2
CAISPERDSTYEQYF
TGTGCCATCAGCCCTGAGCGGGACTCCACCTACGAGCAGTACTTC
>TRBJ2-7|TRBV20-1|few|TRBD2
CSASTLAGDSYEQYF
TGCAGTGCTAGCACGCTAGCGGGAGACTCCTACGAGCAGTACTTC
>TRBJ1-5|TRBV28|NA|TRBD1
CASSSPGQGIKSNQPQHF
TGTGCCAGCAGTTCCCCGGGACAGGGGATCAAGAGCAATCAGCCCCAGCATTTT
>TRBJ2-2|TRBV6-1|many|TRBD1
CASTEQGVKDTGELFF
TGTGCCAGCACCGAACAGGGGGTAAAGGACACCGGGGAGCTGTTTTTT
>TRBJ2-1|TRBV20-1|NA|NA
CSALGVSSYNEQFF
TGCAGTGCCTTGGGGGTTAGCTCCTACAATGAGCAGTTCTTC
>TRBJ2-7|TRBV29-1|few|TRBD1
CSIRTGAYEQYF
TGCAGCATTAGGACAGGGGCCTACGAGCAGTACTTC
>TRBJ2-7|TRBV5-1|few|NA
CASSREGQTYEQYF
TGCGCCAGCAGCCGGGAGGGACAGACCTACGAGCAGTACTTC
>TRBJ2-1|TRBV5-4|NA|NA
CASSAWGEYNEQFF
TGTGCCAGCAGCGCATGGGGGGAGTACAATGAGCAGTTCTTC
>TRBJ2-1|TRBV6-5|few|NA
CASSYSELSADEQFF
TGTGCCAGCAGTTACTCGGAGCTCTCAGCCGATGAGCAGTTCTTC
>TRBJ1-2|TRBV5-6|few|NA
CASSLDVTGSSGYTF
TGTGCCAGCAGCTTGGACGTGACAGGCTCTTCGGGCTACACCTTC
>TRBJ1-2|TRBV12-3/TRBV12-4|few|TRBD1
CASSLTGTAYGYTF
TGTGCCAGCAGTCTAACCGGGACAGCCTATGGCTACACCTTC
>TRBJ2-5|TRBV6-4|few|NA
CASSDSAGVPQYF
TGTGCCAGCAGTGACTCGGCAGGGGTTCCCCAGTACTTC
>TRBJ2-5|TRBV7-9|many|NA
CASSLNSQETQYF
TGTGCCAGCAGCTTAAACTCTCAAGAGACCCAGTACTTC
>TRBJ2-7|TRBV12-3/TRBV12-4|many|NA
CASSLMYYEQYF
TGTGCCAGCAGTTTGATGTACTACGAGCAGTACTTC
>TRBJ1-1|TRBV6-4|few|NA
CASSDFGQKLRLVTEAFF
TGTGCCAGCAGTGACTTCGGGCAGAAGTTACGGTTAGTCACTGAAGCTTTCTTT
>TRBJ2-3|TRBV27|NA|TRBD2
CAAGGPADTQYF
TGTGCCGCGGGAGGGCCCGCAGATACGCAGTATTTT
>TRBJ2-7|TRBV10-3|NA|TRBD2
CAIWARNLTGGPEQYF
TGTGCCATATGGGCCAGGAACCTAACGGGAGGGCCCGAGCAGTACTTC
>TRBJ1-5|TRBV27|NA|NA
CASPRQASNQPQHF
TGTGCCAGCCCTAGACAGGCTAGCAATCAGCCCCAGCATTTT
>TRBJ2-7|TRBV28|NA|NA
CASSLGGGTSYEQYF
TGTGCCAGCAGTTTGGGAGGCGGTACCTCCTACGAGCAGTACTTC
>TRBJ2-2|TRBV10-3|NA|TRBD2
CAISESGRAGDTGELFF
TGTGCCATCAGTGAGTCGGGCCGAGCGGGGGACACCGGGGAGCTGTTTTTT
>TRBJ2-7|TRBV28|NA|NA
CASSKVPGLDEQYF
TGTGCCAGCAGTAAGGTCCCCGGGTTAGACGAGCAGTACTTC
>TRBJ2-1|TRBV29-1|few|TRBD2
CSGSSGRANEQFF
TGCAGCGGATCTAGCGGGAGGGCTAATGAGCAGTTCTTC
>TRBJ1-4|TRBV7-2|NA|TRBD1
CASLRVQGAREKLFF
TGTGCCAGCCTGAGGGTACAGGGGGCGAGGGAAAAACTGTTTTTT
>TRBJ2-3|TRBV7-2|NA|NA
CATGAGPSTDTQYF
TGTGCCACCGGGGCAGGACCTAGCACAGATACGCAGTATTTT
>TRBJ1-4|TRBV20-1|few|TRBD1
CSAGPGTGNEKLFF
TGCAGTGCGGGCCCCGGGACAGGGAATGAAAAACTGTTTTTT
>TRBJ2-2|TRBV12-3/TRBV12-4|NA|NA
CASSLGRRLGGELFF
TGTGCCAGCAGTTTAGGCAGGAGGCTCGGCGGGGAGCTGTTTTTT